This T cell receptor (beta chain) was sequenced during a study of Graves' ophthalmopathy and Graves' hyperthyroidism (dated by TCRdb to between 2017 and 2018). A note on the overall study: Peripheral blood was collected at initial diagnosis, before any treatment. After sampling, hyperthyroidism patients received methimazole starting at 30 mg daily, and ophthalmopathy patients received high-dose intravenous methylprednisolone. In total, approximately 130 blood samples were TCR-sequenced: fewer than 50 ophthalmopathy, approximately 80 hyperthyroidism and roughly 17 hyperthyroidism-to-ophthalmopathy patients. A discovery set of 100 or so patients (43 ophthalmopathy, some 58 stable hyperthyroidism) was enrolled to explore V-J signatures distinguishing ophthalmopathy from hyperthyroidism. In roughly six hyperthyroidism patients, the T-cell repertoires found in thyroid tissue were compared with those found in blood. TCR beta repertoire signatures were used to distinguish Graves' ophthalmopathy from Graves' hyperthyroidism and to predict progression to ophthalmopathy. The roughly 94 discovery patients were randomly split 7:3 into training and test sets. An independent validation cohort comprised some 19 hyperthyroidism patients and 15 to 17 patients who later progressed from hyperthyroidism to ophthalmopathy.

For repertoire sequencing, TCR beta CDR3 regions were amplified from RNA transcripts. HTBI primers and the Qiagen OneStep RT-PCR kit were used in a first-round RT-PCR, which was followed by a second-round multiplex PCR, size selection and purification. Sequencing of the libraries was carried out on an Illumina HiSeq2000 in paired-end mode with 100 bp reads. Per the original workflow: SOAPnuke was used for read processing, and reads with adapters, uncalled bases, a mean Phred below 15, or no exact constant-primer or identifier match were discarded. COPE v1.2.5 was used to merge high-quality paired reads. Unique nucleotide sequences were defined as clonotypes and aligned to IMGT TRB V, D and J references using MiTCR v1.1. The analysis was limited to V-J combinations with a frequency above 0.0001, which together covered just over 98% of the repertoires. For each V-J combination, a TCR clonal expansion and chaos score was defined as the ratio of F50 clonal expansion to chaos observed in the TCRdist matrix. Features were reduced by Welch's t-statistics and random forest to over 10 V-J combinations, which fed a naive Bayes classifier. Thyroid-blood repertoire similarity was quantified with the Morisita-Horn index. TCRdb reworked the public reads: Q25 trimming with fastp, MiXCR clone assembly, productive beta chains retained. Identical CDR3 proteins give one entry, which carries the most common genes and DNA. TCRdb's processing, not the authors' own work, is the source of the V and J calls. In all, the sample holds around 470,000 distinct CDR3 sequences, and about 15% of those were seen once. 8% to 10% of the sample is held by the ten biggest clonotypes.

This clonotype showed up just a few times. The clone's antigen remains unknown. No quality values exist for individual bases; no much larger clone is one base distant. The investigation overall reported the following: Sample size was not statistically predetermined, and group allocation was not concealed from the investigators. Most expanded thyroid clonotypes with frequency above 0.001 were also detected in blood, suggesting blood repertoires may reflect the thyroid immune response. Ophthalmopathy was separated from stable hyperthyroidism by the 13-signature model with 85% to 90% sensitivity and roughly 82% specificity in cross-validation and with 80%/75% in the test set. In validation, the model predicted ophthalmopathy progression with over 60% sensitivity and 72.22% specificity; 12 predicted patients were CT-confirmed with GO in a median of around 6 months.

Ophthalmopathy patients had moderately to severely active disease, Clinical Activity Score of at least 3, NOSPECS grade of at least 4, and disease duration under 3 months. Patients were excluded if they had other autoimmune diseases, uncontrolled infections, pregnancy or lactation. Diagnosis was based on clinical symptoms, serum thyroxine, TRAb, thyroid ultrasound and orbital computed tomography. PBMCs were isolated from around 10 ml of fresh peripheral blood by Ficoll-Paque density gradient centrifugation. Trizol reagent was used to extract the total RNA, and its quality was then checked on an Agilent 2100 Bioanalyzer. The CDR3 contains 18 residues, cysteine and phenylalanine counted. Left in the record is the CDR3 DNA by itself, 54 bases read in frame from the first base. Via the germline V gene, CDR1 is KGHSH and CDR2 LQKENI. Here V drops 3 bases and J drops 0 bases, and the junction holds 11 bases not matched to any gene.

The sequence joins TRBV18 to TRBJ1-5; the central 7 bases match TRBD1. The sequencing sample was made of blood. The receptor comes from a young woman with Graves' ophthalmopathy. Donor details come from another sample of the same person, matched by shared clones. At the DNA level, the sequence is TGTGCCAGCTCACCCGGGACAGCTGGACCTAATAGCAATCAGCCCCAGCATTTT. The encoded protein is CASSPGTAGPNSNQPQHF.